This T cell receptor beta chain came from a study of STAT5B mutations in CD4+ large granular lymphocyte leukemia. This table comes from immunoSEQ multiplex PCR, and its TCRdb copy is limited to in-frame clones, with some not included. The data hold approximately 27,000 clones, with approximately 80% observed a single time. This clone was seen only once. Its antigen is as yet unknown. CDR1 and CDR2 (germline): SEHNR, FQNEAQ (reference sequence). Trimming removed 1 base at V and 0 bases at J, with 6 bases between. The CDR3 is 14 amino acids. Findings and caveats of the study: Top patient clones used TRBV06 genes more often: 8/27 versus 2/35 in controls.

The clonotype comes from a human donor in good health. Sequencing input: CD4+ T cells from blood buffy coats. The chain joins TRBV7-9 to TRBJ1-2; D is undetermined. The CDR3 spells CASSLGSSNYGYTF. DNA of the CDR3: TGTGCCAGCAGCTTAGGTAGCTCTAACTATGGCTACACCTTC.